This TCR beta chain was observed in a study of blood T cells in healthy people across ages. General observations from the study: CMV infection status of these donors was not known.

This clonotype was detected ten times or more. Its matching antigen is unknown. Germline CDR1 and CDR2: SGDLS and YYNGEE. The CDR3 consists of 13 residues. V lost 4 bases to trimming and J lost 5 bases, with 11 bases between them. Total RNA was isolated from each sample in quantities of at least 6 micrograms. Using a J-beta primer mix together with a sample-barcoded 5' primer, a second PCR was run for roughly 6 to 12 cycles. TCRdb reanalysed the 5' RACE reads using MiXCR and keeps one entry per CDR3 protein. The sample records over a million distinct CDR3 sequences, 40% to 55% being singletons. The TCR originated in a woman aged 55-69 years in good health. The genes are TRBV9 and TRBJ2-3, with D perhaps TRBD1 (5 bases). Sequenced sample: blood. The CDR3 reads CASSPTRGDTQYF. The CDR3 DNA follows: TGTGCCAGCAGCCCTACAAGGGGAGATACGCAGTATTTT. Full variable domain (missing parts from reference TRBV9 and TRBJ2-3): DSGVTQTPKHLITATGQRVTLRCSPRSGDLSVYWYQQSLDQGLQFLIQYYNGEERAKGNILERFSAQQFPDLHSELNLSSLELGDSALYFCASSPTRGDTQYFGPGTRLTVL.